This TCR beta chain was sequenced in a study of Ad26.COV2.S vaccination and SARS-CoV-2 variants. Study-level results: Considerable breadth of spike-specific CD8+ and CD4+ T cell responses has reportedly been documented following vaccination. Breadth measured for non-spike TCRs was similar across vaccine and placebo recipients.

This CDR3 is 17 amino acids long. Trimming took 6 bases from V and 6 from J, leaving 24 bases between them. Germline CDR1 MDHEN, CDR2 SYDVKM. Remarks on this clone: Its target is unknown.

Only in-frame clones appear in the TCRdb table, and some are missing; sequencing was by immunoSEQ multiplex PCR. The sample lists about 440,000 clones; around 88% were seen once. This sample's treatment: some 20 received Ad26.COV2.S at low or high dose, single or two shots; 5 received placebo; per-sample allocation not given. Following the first vaccine or placebo injection, samples were taken on day 63. A Boston adult aged 18-55 years was the donor. This sequence joins TRBV28 and TRBJ2-1; a weak D match, TRBD2 (6 bases). The source was peripheral blood, collected in a trial of Ad26.COV2.S vaccine versus placebo. This TCR derives from a person between 18 and 60 years old who received the Ad26.COV2.S COVID-19 vaccine or a placebo. CDR3 sequence (DNA): TGTGCCAGCAGACCTCAAGGACCGGGACTGGACCTCAATGAGCAGTTCTTC. Translating it yields CASRPQGPGLDLNEQFF.